Given below is one TCR beta chain in context. Antigen specificity is unknown. CDR3 size: 15 residues. Germline values: CDR1 MNHEY, CDR2 SVGAGI. V shed 4 bases and J 1 base; nucleotides not matched to a gene: 7. The data are from a study of CD8 T cells in ankylosing spondylitis. General observations from the study: A subset of motif variants has previously been described in the synovial fluid and blood of reactive arthritis. Ankylosing spondylitis blood appeared to be characterized by a TCR beta motif of about eight highly homologous variants. Significant enrichment of disease-linked clones was reported in matched ankylosing spondylitis synovial fluid.

Researchers built TCR beta libraries using quantitative 5'-RACE with molecular barcodes. TCRdb re-analysed the 5' RACE reads in MiXCR, keeping a single row per CDR3 protein. The sample records about 250,000 distinct CDR3 sequences, more than 15% being singletons. The V and J genes are TRBV6-5 and TRBJ2-7, with 7 bases aligning to TRBD1. Sequencing was performed on blood, either unsorted or a sorted T cell fraction (not recorded which). This receptor was identified in a male donor with ankylosing spondylitis or in good health (not recorded which). The CDR3 reads CASSSTGVNSYEQYF. CDR3 nucleotide sequence: TGTGCCAGCAGTTCAACAGGGGTGAATTCCTACGAGCAGTACTTC.